The T cell receptor (beta chain) under discussion was sequenced for a study of CXCR3-negative and CXCR3-positive naive CD8 T cells (dated by TCRdb to between 2018 and 2021). Describing the broader study: In total, roughly 140 million TRB reads were obtained, which works out to roughly 1.5 +/- 0.3 million reads per library. The diversity and physicochemical repertoire analyses included some 11 donors pooled from two independent experiments. For the TRBV-TRBJ cluster analysis, the naive subsets came from 5 donors, while the memory cells came from 3 donors. What the work shows at the level of the full study, not this receptor alone: Within the same donor, TRBV-TRBJ usage looked similar between naive CXCR3-negative and CXCR3-positive cells, but memory cells had distinct patterns. Repertoire diversity was comparably high in both naive subsets but much lower in memory CD8+ T cells. Freshly isolated PBMCs were used for most assays because CXCR3 expression went down partially after cryopreservation. TRB CDR3s from CXCR3-positive naive cells showed higher hydrophobicity (lower Kidera factor 4), lower energy, and higher strength and volume indices than CXCR3-negative naive cells. Surface CD5, linked to self-reactivity in mice, was comparable between naive subsets; TCR interaction strength was therefore also inferred from TRB CDR3 physicochemical properties.

Sequenced using a NextSeq 550. The Human TCR Profiling Kit (MiLaboratory) was used to make UMI-labeled 5' RACE TRB cDNA libraries. The full amount of extracted RNA was used for cDNA synthesis, and the full amount of resulting cDNA was used for PCR amplification. Libraries were prepared in parallel using an identical number of PCR cycles. The paper's data handling went like this. MIGEC and MiXCR extracted about 50,000 +/- 10,000 unique UMI-labeled TRB cDNA molecules per library, requiring at least two reads per UMI. An average of approximately 40,000 +/- 10,000 functional in-frame TRB CDR3 nucleotide clonotypes without stop codons was found per library. After downsampling to 5000 UMI-labeled TRB molecules per sample, diversity metrics, including normalized Shannon-Wiener and Chao1, were computed in VDJtools. Clonotype-size-weighted physicochemical properties of the central five CDR3 residues (interaction energy, strength, volume and Kidera factor 4) were computed in VDJtools. The reads went through TCRdb reprocessing, and each CDR3 protein sequence gets one entry with no DNA. What appears here as the V and J calls and clone size reflects TCRdb's work, not the paper's. This sample's table contains about 7,400 distinct CDR3 sequences. The ten largest clones capture roughly 2% of the sample.

Note on this clonotype: This clone's antigen is unknown.

For every CD8+ T cell subset, 250,000 to 300,000 cells were flow-sorted straight into RLT lysis buffer, and each subset was sorted in triplicate. To keep memory contaminants out, a stringent definition of naive CD8+ T cells was applied: CD45RO-CCR7+CD27+CD95-. Peripheral blood mononuclear cells were isolated from buffy coats by standard density gradient centrifugation. A FACSAria III was used to flow-sort naive CXCR3-negative and CXCR3-positive CD8+ T cells. Total RNA was extracted from sorted cells with an RNeasy Mini Kit. CDR1 and CDR2 are read off the germline V gene as MNHEY and SVGAGI. Including cysteine and phenylalanine, the CDR3 has 14 amino acids. Only the protein is available.

This clonotype was sampled from a human donor in good health. Some clones in this sample may be carry-over from other donors' samples. Sequenced material: naive CXCR3- CD8+ T cells from blood. According to the study, the label for this sample's cell subset or site signals: CD45RO-CCR7+CD27+CD95- naive CD8+ T cells lacking CXCR3 (TNR3-). The rearrangement combines TRBV6-5 with TRBJ1-1. The CDR3 reads as follows: CASSYTRPETEAFF.